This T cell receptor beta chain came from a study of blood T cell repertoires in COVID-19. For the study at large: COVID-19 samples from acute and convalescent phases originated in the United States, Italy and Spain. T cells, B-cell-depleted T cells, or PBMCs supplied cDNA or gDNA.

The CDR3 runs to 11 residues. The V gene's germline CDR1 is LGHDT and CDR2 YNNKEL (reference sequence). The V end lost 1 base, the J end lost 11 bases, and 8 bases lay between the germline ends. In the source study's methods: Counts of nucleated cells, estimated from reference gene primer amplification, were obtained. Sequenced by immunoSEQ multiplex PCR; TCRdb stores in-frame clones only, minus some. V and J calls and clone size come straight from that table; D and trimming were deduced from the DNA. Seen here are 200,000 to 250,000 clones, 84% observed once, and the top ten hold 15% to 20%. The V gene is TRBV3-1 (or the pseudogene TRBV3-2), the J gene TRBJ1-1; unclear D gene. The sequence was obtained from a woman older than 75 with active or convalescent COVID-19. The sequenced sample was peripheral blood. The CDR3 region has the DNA TGTGCCAGCAGCCAAGCCGACGGGGCTTTCTTT. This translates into CASSQADGAFF.